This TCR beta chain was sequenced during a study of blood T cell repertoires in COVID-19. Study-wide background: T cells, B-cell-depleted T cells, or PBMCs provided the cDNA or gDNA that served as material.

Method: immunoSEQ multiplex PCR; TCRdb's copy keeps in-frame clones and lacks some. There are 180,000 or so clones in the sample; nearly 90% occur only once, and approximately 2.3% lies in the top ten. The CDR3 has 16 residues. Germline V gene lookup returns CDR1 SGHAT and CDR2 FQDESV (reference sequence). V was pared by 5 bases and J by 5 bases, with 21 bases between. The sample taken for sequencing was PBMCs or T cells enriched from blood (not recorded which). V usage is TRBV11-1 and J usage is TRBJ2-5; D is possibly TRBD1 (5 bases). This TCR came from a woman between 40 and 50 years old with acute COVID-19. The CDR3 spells CASSLVGQRFGETQYF. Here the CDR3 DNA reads TGTGCCAGCAGCCTGGTGGGGCAGAGATTCGGGGAGACCCAGTACTTC.